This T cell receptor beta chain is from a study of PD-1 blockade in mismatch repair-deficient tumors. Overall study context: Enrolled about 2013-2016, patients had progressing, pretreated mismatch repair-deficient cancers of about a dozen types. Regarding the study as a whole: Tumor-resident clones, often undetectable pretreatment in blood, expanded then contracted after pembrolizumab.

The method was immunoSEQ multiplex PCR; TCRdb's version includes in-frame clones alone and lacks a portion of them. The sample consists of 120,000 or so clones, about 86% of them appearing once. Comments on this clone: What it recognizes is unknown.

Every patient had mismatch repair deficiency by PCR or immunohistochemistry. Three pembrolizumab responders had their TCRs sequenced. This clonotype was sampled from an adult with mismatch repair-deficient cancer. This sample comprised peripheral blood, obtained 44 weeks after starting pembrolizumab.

The CDR3 DNA reads as TGTGCCACCAAGGGGAAGGGGGAGGACACTGAAGCTTTCTTT. It codes for CATKGKGEDTEAFF. The chain links TRBV6-6 to TRBJ1-1, with a weak D call TRBD1 (6 bases). This CDR3 contains 14 residues. CDR1 is MNHNY and CDR2 is SVGAGI in the germline V gene (reference sequence). Trimming removed 10 bases from V and 3 bases from J, with 18 bases in between.